The sample holds one count of the clone carrying this T cell receptor (beta chain). Per the study methods: Scientists estimated how many nucleated cells there were by amplifying reference gene primers. Generated by immunoSEQ multiplex PCR, the TCRdb table keeps only in-frame clones and is missing some. The V and J calls and clone size are taken from that table; D and trimming were inferred from the DNA. The sample holds 350,000 or so clones, about 88% seen once. This sample is drawn from a study of blood T cell repertoires in COVID-19. About the research overall: Sources were T cells, B-cell-depleted T cells, or PBMCs; the material itself was cDNA or gDNA.

The participants were between about 18 and 95 years old and came from 24 US areas. Exposed participants came across a COVID-19 case within 2 weeks before study entry. V was cut by 6 bases and J by 7 bases, with 16 bases left in between. The CDR3 has 14 amino acids. The germline CDR1 and CDR2 sequences are MNHEY and SMNVEV (reference sequence). The specimen sequenced was PBMCs or T cells enriched from blood (not recorded which). The source of this sequence is a woman in her twenties or thirties who had been exposed to COVID-19. V usage is TRBV27 and J usage is TRBJ1-5, with D possibly being TRBD1 (6 bases). As DNA, the CDR3 is TGTGCCAGCAGGCCGCGGGGGCTGGGGCAGCCCCAGCATTTT. As protein: CASRPRGLGQPQHF.